A selection of T cell receptor beta chains follows, all from one sample in a study of shared clonotypes between healthy human individuals. TCRdb keeps only in-frame clones here, not all; method: immunoSEQ multiplex PCR. The table includes hundreds of thousands of clones, more than 70% detected once. Sequencing input: memory CD4+ T cells sorted from blood. Receptor source: a woman aged 30 to 39 in good health. CDR3s include the opening cysteine and the closing phenylalanine or tryptophan. D genes are given only for firm matches. Clone size is not always given. Where it is, it says once, few, many or a class for expanded clones.

clone_size,d_call,v_call,j_call,cdr3_aa,cdr3_nt
-,TRBD1,TRBV7-7,TRBJ1-4,CASSPGTGFEKLFF,TGTGCCAGCAGCCCCGGGACAGGGTTTGAAAAACTGTTTTTT
-,TRBD1,TRBV28,TRBJ1-2,CASSSDRGAYGYTF,TGTGCCAGCAGTTCAGACAGGGGGGCCTATGGCTACACCTTC
-,TRBD2,TRBV10-1,TRBJ2-7,CASSEGGSSYEQYF,TGCGCCAGCAGTGAAGGCGGGAGCTCCTACGAGCAGTACTTC
few,-,TRBV6-6,TRBJ1-3,CASSYSQLSGNTIYF,TGTGCCAGCAGTTACTCTCAGCTCTCTGGAAACACCATATATTTT
once,-,TRBV14,TRBJ2-7,CASSQGIYEQYF,TGTGCCAGCAGCCAAGGAATCTACGAGCAGTACTTC
-,-,TRBV11-2,TRBJ1-1,CASSLASGVGTEAFF,TGTGCCAGCAGCTTAGCAAGCGGGGTGGGCACTGAAGCTTTCTTT
-,TRBD1,TRBV4-1,TRBJ1-2,CASSQAGQGAGYTF,TGCGCCAGCAGCCAAGCGGGACAGGGCGCCGGCTACACCTTC
-,-,TRBV11-2,TRBJ2-3,CASSLYADTQYF,TGTGCCAGCAGCTTATATGCCGATACGCAGTATTTT
once,-,TRBV29-1,TRBJ2-1,CSAGSRDKWTPTYNEQFF,TGCAGCGCCGGGTCACGGGACAAATGGACGCCGACCTACAATGAGCAGTTCTTC
-,-,TRBV10-3,TRBJ2-7,CAIRRDSIYEQYF,TGTGCCATCAGGCGGGACAGTATTTACGAGCAGTACTTC
-,-,TRBV6-4,TRBJ2-6,CASSEGASGANVLTF,TGTGCCAGCAGTGAGGGCGCCTCTGGGGCCAACGTCCTGACTTTC
-,-,TRBV28,TRBJ2-2,CASVRQNTGELFF,TGTGCCAGCGTCAGACAGAACACCGGGGAGCTGTTTTTT
many,-,TRBV7-2,TRBJ2-1,CASSLGAAAYNEQFF,TGTGCCAGCAGCTTAGGAGCGGCAGCCTACAATGAGCAGTTCTTC
-,-,TRBV19,TRBJ1-2,CARTAGLAGYTF,TGTGCCCGTACGGCAGGGTTGGCCGGCTACACCTTC
-,-,TRBV6-1,TRBJ1-5,CASSDLGGARDQPQHF,TGTGCCAGCAGTGACCTCGGTGGGGCTAGGGATCAGCCCCAGCATTTT
once,TRBD1,TRBV19,TRBJ2-7,CASRNRTGGAYEQYF,TGTGCCAGTAGAAACCGGACAGGGGGTGCCTACGAGCAGTACTTC
-,TRBD2,TRBV2,TRBJ2-3,CASSLLAGVTDTQYF,TGTGCCAGCAGTTTACTAGCGGGAGTCACAGATACGCAGTATTTT
few,-,TRBV29-1,TRBJ2-2,CSVDQGDGELFF,TGCAGCGTAGATCAGGGCGACGGGGAGCTGTTTTTT
-,-,TRBV28,TRBJ2-7,CASSLDSYEQYF,TGTGCCAGCAGTCTGGACAGTTACGAGCAGTACTTC
many,-,TRBV29-1,TRBJ2-5,CSVEDRRRGETQYF,TGCAGCGTTGAAGATCGACGGCGGGGAGAGACCCAGTACTTC
-,TRBD2,TRBV7-2,TRBJ2-1,CASSPLAGGRNEQFF,TGTGCCAGCAGCCCTCTAGCGGGGGGGCGTAATGAGCAGTTCTTC
-,TRBD2,TRBV7-2,TRBJ2-1,CASRLPGLANEQFF,TGTGCCAGCAGATTACCGGGACTAGCGAATGAGCAGTTCTTC
once,TRBD2,TRBV7-8,TRBJ2-3,CASSYTGTSTDTQYF,TGTGCCAGCAGCTACACCGGGACTAGTACAGATACGCAGTATTTT
-,-,TRBV4-1,TRBJ2-7,CASSQDTTAYEQYF,TGCGCCAGCAGCCAAGATACGACAGCCTACGAGCAGTACTTC
-,-,TRBV5-1,TRBJ2-3,CASREVVADTQYF,TGCGCCAGCAGGGAGGTAGTAGCAGATACGCAGTATTTT
once,TRBD2,TRBV19,TRBJ2-1,CASNRLAGYNEQFF,TGTGCCAGTAACCGACTAGCGGGGTACAATGAGCAGTTCTTC
-,TRBD2,TRBV7-8,TRBJ2-5,CASSMGLAGVGGETQYF,TGTGCCAGCAGCATGGGACTAGCGGGAGTAGGAGGAGAGACCCAGTACTTC
-,TRBD2,TRBV27,TRBJ2-1,CASSLSGRAQTYNEQFF,TGTGCCAGCAGTTTGAGCGGGAGGGCCCAAACATACAATGAGCAGTTCTTC
-,TRBD2,TRBV5-4,TRBJ2-2,CASSLAGLAGLNTGELFF,TGTGCCAGCAGCTTGGCCGGGCTAGCGGGGTTGAACACCGGGGAGCTGTTTTTT
-,TRBD1,TRBV11-1,TRBJ2-1,CASSSWTGGGGEQFF,TGTGCCAGCAGCTCCTGGACAGGGGGCGGGGGTGAGCAGTTCTTC
-,TRBD2,TRBV5-1,TRBJ2-2,CASSLETSGVGELFF,TGCGCCAGCAGCTTGGAGACTAGCGGGGTCGGGGAGCTGTTTTTT
-,-,TRBV2,TRBJ1-2,CASSERGANYGYTF,TGTGCCAGCAGTGAACGGGGCGCCAACTATGGCTACACCTTC
-,-,TRBV10-2,TRBJ2-2,CASSESSGTGELFF,TGCGCCAGCAGTGAGTCCTCGGGCACCGGGGAGCTGTTTTTT
-,-,TRBV19,TRBJ1-2,CASSSRQLYGYTF,TGTGCCAGTAGTTCCCGACAGCTTTATGGCTACACCTTC
-,-,TRBV29-1,TRBJ2-5,CSVASSQETQYF,TGCAGCGTTGCGAGTTCCCAAGAGACCCAGTACTTC
-,-,TRBV27,TRBJ2-6,CASSLIRAGANVLTF,TGTGCCAGCAGTTTGATCAGGGCTGGGGCCAACGTCCTGACTTTC
few,TRBD2,TRBV27,TRBJ2-3,CASSLGLAGVDTQYF,TGTGCCAGCAGTCTCGGACTAGCGGGAGTGGATACGCAGTATTTT
-,-,TRBV7-2,TRBJ2-2,CASSWYTENTGELFF,TGTGCCAGCAGCTGGTATACAGAGAACACCGGGGAGCTGTTTTTT
-,-,TRBV6-1,TRBJ2-7,CASSEAGDSYEQYF,TGTGCCAGCAGTGAAGCGGGAGACTCCTACGAGCAGTACTTC
once,TRBD1,TRBV2,TRBJ2-7,CASNGQEAIYEQYF,TGTGCCAGCAATGGACAGGAGGCTATCTACGAGCAGTACTTC
-,TRBD2,TRBV9,TRBJ2-7,CASSSGLAGVSYEQYF,TGTGCCAGCAGCTCGGGACTAGCGGGAGTCTCCTACGAGCAGTACTTC
-,TRBD2,TRBV2,TRBJ2-7,CASSGTGTSVSYEQYF,TGTGCCAGCAGTGGAACCGGGACTAGCGTCTCCTACGAGCAGTACTTC
-,TRBD1,TRBV10-3,TRBJ2-2,CAIRDRGRGAGELFF,TGTGCCATCAGGGACAGGGGGCGAGGGGCCGGGGAGCTGTTTTTT
-,TRBD1,TRBV29-1,TRBJ1-1,CSVRTGTNTEAFF,TGCAGCGTCAGGACAGGGACGAACACTGAAGCTTTCTTT
few,-,TRBV6-5,TRBJ1-1,CASSFSGEAFF,TGTGCCAGCAGTTTCTCGGGTGAAGCTTTCTTT
-,TRBD1,TRBV6-5,TRBJ1-3,CASSWDREVNTIYF,TGTGCCAGCAGTTGGGACAGGGAGGTAAACACCATATATTTT
-,-,TRBV27,TRBJ2-1,CASSLYRGGGDEQFF,TGTGCCAGCAGTTTATACAGGGGAGGGGGGGATGAGCAGTTCTTC
few,-,TRBV2,TRBJ2-6,CASTTNSGANVLTF,TGTGCCAGCACCACAAACTCTGGGGCCAACGTCCTGACTTTC
-,-,TRBV7-3,TRBJ1-1,CASSQAGGLTEAFF,TGTGCCAGCAGCCAGGCGGGGGGCTTGACTGAAGCTTTCTTT
-,TRBD1,TRBV27,TRBJ1-1,CASRRTGGTEAFF,TGTGCCAGCAGGCGGACAGGGGGCACTGAAGCTTTCTTT